The rows below give T cell receptor beta chains drawn from one sample of a study of CD4+ T cells in melanoma. Data came from immunoSEQ multiplex PCR; TCRdb stores just in-frame clones and leaves some out. Found here are over 10,000 clones, approximately 80% of them singletons; the top ten hold approximately 15%. The sequenced sample was cells from a culture (not recorded whether cultured in vitro). The source is a human donor with melanoma. Both conserved end residues are part of each CDR3. Fields, in order: clone size, V gene, CDR3 protein. Part of the rows lack a size; the others show once, few, many or a class for expanded clones.

abundance: NA; v_gene: TRBV4-1; CDR3aa: CASSQLGGTGSGGNYGYTF
abundance: NA; v_gene: TRBV10-3; CDR3aa: CATHRPGYGYTF
abundance: NA; v_gene: TRBV5-1; CDR3aa: CASSLMWASGGNEQFF
abundance: NA; v_gene: TRBV28; CDR3aa: CASSPLRGYGYTF
abundance: NA; v_gene: TRBV6-5; CDR3aa: CASTANRDSNEKLFF
abundance: NA; v_gene: TRBV6-1; CDR3aa: CASRVSGPSTDTQYF
abundance: few; v_gene: TRBV5-6; CDR3aa: CASSLNSWGAQHF
abundance: NA; v_gene: TRBV11-2; CDR3aa: CASTQRTRYGYTF
abundance: NA; v_gene: TRBV11-1; CDR3aa: CASSSDSGGHYNEQFF
abundance: NA; v_gene: TRBV7-2; CDR3aa: CASSLGLANRVYEQYF
abundance: once; v_gene: TRBV16; CDR3aa: CASRGRGTTSNSPLHF
abundance: NA; v_gene: TRBV19; CDR3aa: CASTQTGRDHQPQHF
abundance: few; v_gene: TRBV7-3; CDR3aa: CASSLDSGEYNEQFF
abundance: once; v_gene: TRBV5-1; CDR3aa: CASSWTGADTEAFF
abundance: NA; v_gene: TRBV11-3; CDR3aa: CASSPGTNPSTDTQYF
abundance: NA; v_gene: TRBV6-5; CDR3aa: CASSLGTTNTGELFF
abundance: NA; v_gene: TRBV4-2; CDR3aa: CASSPGTGGAESNQPQHF
abundance: NA; v_gene: TRBV5-8; CDR3aa: CASSSRDSLSYEQYF
abundance: once; v_gene: TRBV7-3; CDR3aa: CASSQLGTANTGELFF
abundance: NA; v_gene: TRBV6-6; CDR3aa: CASSQRQEPDYEQYF
abundance: NA; v_gene: TRBV2; CDR3aa: CASRVSGEGVF
abundance: once; v_gene: TRBV6-6; CDR3aa: CASSDVQGAREQYF
abundance: once; v_gene: TRBV5-4; CDR3aa: CASSSRLQSNSPLHF
abundance: NA; v_gene: TRBV5-1; CDR3aa: CASSPGGREAGELFF
abundance: NA; v_gene: TRBV6-4; CDR3aa: CASSPQRGVGYTF
abundance: NA; v_gene: TRBV7-2; CDR3aa: CASSFGGGVDTQYF
abundance: NA; v_gene: TRBV5-4; CDR3aa: CASSLAGSQETQYF
abundance: NA; v_gene: TRBV5-5; CDR3aa: CASSPFGGTNTGELFF
abundance: NA; v_gene: TRBV6-1; CDR3aa: CASSEVAGGPYEQYF
abundance: NA; v_gene: TRBV7-3; CDR3aa: CASSFRGSNQPQHF
abundance: NA; v_gene: TRBV6-1; CDR3aa: CASSTGGFTNEKLFF
abundance: NA; v_gene: TRBV11-2; CDR3aa: CASRQSSYNSPLHF
abundance: NA; v_gene: TRBV7-2; CDR3aa: CASSLTGVGSPLHF
abundance: few; v_gene: TRBV7-6; CDR3aa: CASSLLSTTGELFF
abundance: few; v_gene: TRBV4-2; CDR3aa: CASSPRTGTGELFF